The T cell receptor (beta chain) described here comes from a study of blood T cell repertoires in COVID-19. Looking at the study overall: From the United States, Italy and Spain came samples of acute and convalescent COVID-19. From T cells, B-cell-depleted T cells, or PBMCs came the material, which was cDNA or gDNA.

The CDR3 runs 13 residues. Trimming removed 3 bases from V and 3 bases from J, with 11 bases in between. Germline CDR1 and CDR2: GTSNPN and SVGIG (reference sequence). This clone was seen only once. In the authors' methods: Amplification from reference gene primers served as the basis for estimated nucleated cell counts. Using immunoSEQ multiplex PCR, the repertoire was profiled, and TCRdb retains in-frame clones only, with some absent. V and J calls plus clone size are reproduced from that table; the DNA served to infer D and trimming. This table has about 360,000 clones, approximately 86% appearing once.

This clonotype was sampled from a human donor in a cohort sampled during active COVID-19. The sequencing sample was made of peripheral blood. The chain is built from TRBV30 and TRBJ1-1; D not certain. This CDR3 reads CAWRAGRDTEAFF. The CDR3 DNA reads TGTGCCTGGAGGGCGGGGAGGGACACTGAAGCTTTCTTT.